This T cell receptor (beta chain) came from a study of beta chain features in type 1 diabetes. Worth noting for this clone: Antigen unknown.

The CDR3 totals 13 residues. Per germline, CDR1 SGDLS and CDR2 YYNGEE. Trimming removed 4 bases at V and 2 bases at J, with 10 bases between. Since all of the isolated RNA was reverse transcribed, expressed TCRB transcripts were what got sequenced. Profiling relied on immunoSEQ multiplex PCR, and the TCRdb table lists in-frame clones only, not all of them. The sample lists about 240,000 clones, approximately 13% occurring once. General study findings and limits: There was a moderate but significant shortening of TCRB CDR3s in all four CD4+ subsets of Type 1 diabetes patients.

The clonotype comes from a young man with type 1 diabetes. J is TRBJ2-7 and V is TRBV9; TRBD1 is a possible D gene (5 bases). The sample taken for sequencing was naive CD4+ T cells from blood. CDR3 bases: TGTGCCAGCAGCCCTCAGGGTCCCTACGAGCAGTACTTC. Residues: CASSPQGPYEQYF.